Each of the 28 T cell receptor beta chains below was sequenced from the same sample in a study of cytomegalovirus exposure and HLA in healthy donors. Profiled with immunoSEQ multiplex PCR; TCRdb holds only in-frame clones, not every one. The data hold 250,000 to 350,000 clones, with roughly 87% observed a single time. Input material: PBMCs. These receptors originate from a woman under 40 in good health and CMV-seropositive.

In the case of this clone: Other DNA sequences within the sample encode an identical CDR3. The gene calls are TRBV27 and TRBJ1-5; D gene ambiguous. V lost 3 bases and J lost 7, with 7 bases in between. The CDR3 spans 12 residues. Per germline, CDR1 MNHEY and CDR2 SMNVEV (reference sequence). CDR3 sequence (DNA): TGTGCCAGCAGTTTTTTCGGACAGCCCCAGCATTTT. It is translated as CASSFFGQPQHF.

The V call is TRBV25-1, the J call TRBJ2-7, with TRBD2 matching 11 bases. The V segment lost 7 bases and the J segment 2 bases; nucleotides outside the gene matches: 7. From germline, CDR1 is MGHDK and CDR2 SYGVNS. This CDR3 spans 15 amino acids. CDR3 nucleotide sequence: TGTGCCAGCAACCCTAGCGGGAGGAACCCCTACGAGCAGTACTTC. It specifies CASNPSGRNPYEQYF.

The V and J genes are TRBV6-1 and TRBJ2-5, with D possibly TRBD1 on 9 matching bases. V was trimmed by 3 bases and J by 9 bases, leaving 23 bases between them. The CDR3 runs 16 residues. Germline CDR1 reads MNHNS; CDR2 reads SASEGT. The CDR3 loop is CASSDGGGQGESAQYF. The CDR3 DNA reads as TGTGCCAGCAGTGACGGGGGGGGACAGGGTGAATCCGCCCAGTACTTC.

This clone was seen a handful of times. The same CDR3 is also encoded by other DNA sequences in this sample. The chain joins TRBV7-2 to TRBJ1-2, with D maybe TRBD1 (5 bases). The CDR3 extends over 13 amino acids. Trimming pared 3 bases from V and 2 bases from J, leaving 7 bases between. Germline loops: CDR1 SGHTA, CDR2 FQGNSA. The CDR3 nucleotides are TGTGCCAGCAGCTTGCAGGGAAACTATGGCTACACCTTC. The encoded protein is CASSLQGNYGYTF. Using reference TRBV7-2 and TRBJ1-2 for the parts outside the CDR3, the full variable domain is GAGVSQSPSNKVTEKGKDVELRCDPISGHTALYWYRQSLGQGLEFLIYFQGNSAPDKSGLPSDRFSAERTGGSVSTLTIQRTQQEDSAVYLCASSLQGNYGYTFGSGTRLTVV.

This clone was observed a single time. This chain uses TRBV19 with TRBJ2-7; D gene uncertain. The CDR3 is made up of 15 amino acids. CDR1 LNHDA and CDR2 SQIVND come from the germline V gene (reference sequence). The V end was cut by 1 base, the J end by 2 bases, with 12 bases between. The CDR3 DNA reads TGTGCCAGTAGTATAGTAGAAGCCTATCCCTACGAGCAGTACTTC. This translates into CASSIVEAYPYEQYF. Filled out from reference TRBV19 and TRBJ2-7, the complete variable domain reads DGGITQSPKYLFRKEGQNVTLSCEQNLNHDAMYWYRQDPGQGLRLIYYSQIVNDFQKGDIAEGYSVSREKKESFPLTVTSAQKNPTAFYLCASSIVEAYPYEQYFGPGTRLTVT.

This chain's CDR3 is CASSQDRGRETQYF. As DNA, the CDR3 is TGTGCCAGCAGTCAGGACAGGGGCCGAGAGACCCAGTACTTC. J is TRBJ2-5 and V is TRBV6-5, with 9 bases fitting TRBD1. The V gene's germline CDR1 is MNHEY and CDR2 SVGAGI. This CDR3 region has 14 residues. Trimming took 5 bases from V and 4 from J; bases not matched to a gene: 5.

The chain links TRBV6-1 to TRBJ1-2; D is unresolved. The CDR3 runs 16 residues. V shed 2 bases and J shed 6 bases, with 19 bases lying between them. Germline CDR1 and CDR2: MNHNS and SASEGT. CDR3 in DNA: TGTGCCAGCAGTGAACTCGGGCGAATCTCCCCAGATGGCTACACCTTC. Residues: CASSELGRISPDGYTF.

V is TRBV9 and J is TRBJ2-7; 13 nucleotides line up with TRBD2. V gave up 3 bases and J gave up 5 bases; unmatched junction bases: 5. Germline loops: CDR1 SGDLS, CDR2 YYNGEE. The CDR3 loop spans 15 amino acids. This chain's CDR3 is CASSGTSGRTDEQYF. CDR3 DNA sequence: TGTGCCAGCAGCGGGACTAGCGGGAGAACCGACGAGCAGTACTTC. The full variable domain, rest sourced from reference TRBV9 and TRBJ2-7, is DSGVTQTPKHLITATGQRVTLRCSPRSGDLSVYWYQQSLDQGLQFLIQYYNGEERAKGNILERFSAQQFPDLHSELNLSSLELGDSALYFCASSGTSGRTDEQYFGPGTRLTVT.

The V call is TRBV7-2, the J call TRBJ2-7; TRBD2 matches at 16 bases. The CDR3 spans 17 residues. V was pared by 4 bases and J by 7 bases, with 10 bases of the junction left unmatched. The germline V gene encodes CDR1 SGHTA and CDR2 FQGNSA. Here the CDR3 reads CASSSQGLAGGPREQYF. In nucleotides, the CDR3 is TGTGCCAGCAGCTCGCAGGGACTAGCGGGAGGGCCAAGGGAGCAGTACTTC.

The gene calls are TRBV28 and TRBJ2-3, with 8 positions matching TRBD2. The CDR3 runs to 14 residues. Germline CDR1 is MDHEN and CDR2 is SYDVKM. V dropped 7 bases and J dropped 2; count of bases not matched to a gene: 5. CDR3 in DNA: TGTGCCAGCAATCCGGGAGGGTCCACAGATACGCAGTATTTT. The encoded protein is CASNPGGSTDTQYF.

The gene calls are TRBV6-1 and TRBJ2-6, with TRBD2 as a possible D gene (5 bases). Per germline, CDR1 MNHNS and CDR2 SASEGT. CDR3 length: 18 amino acids. The V end was cut by 4 bases, the J end by 0 bases, with 16 bases between. The DNA of the CDR3 is TGTGCCAGCAGTGCCATATCGGGGATTAGCTCTGGGGCCAACGTCCTGACTTTC. This codes for CASSAISGISSGANVLTF.

This clone was recorded only once. The CDR3 DNA follows: TGTGCCAGCAGTTCCCAGCCTCTCTATGGCTACACCTTC. Translating gives CASSSQPLYGYTF. The J gene is TRBJ1-2, the V gene TRBV28; no clear D gene. Trimming removed 4 bases from V and 4 bases from J, with 10 bases in between. The CDR3 sequence is 13 residues long. In germline, CDR1 is MDHEN, CDR2 SYDVKM.

This chain uses TRBV6-1 with TRBJ1-5; D gene ambiguous. The CDR3 covers 12 residues. Germline-derived CDR1 and CDR2 are MNHNS and SASEGT. Trimming shortened V by 6 bases and J by 1 base, and 4 bases separated the two germline ends. The CDR3 sequence is CASSDSNQPQHF. DNA of the CDR3: TGTGCCAGCAGCGACAGCAATCAGCCCCAGCATTTT.

The V and J genes are TRBV7-3 and TRBJ2-3; no firm D call. The CDR3 contains 12 residues. Trimming pared 5 bases from V and 2 bases from J, leaving 5 bases between. Germline values: CDR1 SGHTA, CDR2 FQGTGA. The CDR3 DNA reads TGTGCCAGCAGCCCCAACACAGATACGCAGTATTTT. Translated: CASSPNTDTQYF.

Written as DNA, the CDR3 is TGTGCCAGCAGTGACCTCTGCCAGGTCGGCAATCAGCCCCAGCATTTT. Encoded protein: CASSDLCQVGNQPQHF. J is TRBJ1-5 and V is TRBV6-4; D unresolved. This CDR3 has 16 amino acids. Germline values: CDR1 MRHNA, CDR2 SNTAGT. V lost 2 bases, J lost 2 bases, and 13 bases lay in between.

The chain joins TRBV4-2 to TRBJ1-1, with D unclear. Germline V gene lookup returns CDR1 LGHNA and CDR2 YNFKEQ. V gave up 0 bases and J gave up 9 bases, with 14 bases separating them. The CDR3 length is 14 residues. The CDR3 sequence: CASSQDRAAGKAFF. The CDR3 nucleotides read TGTGCCAGCAGCCAAGATCGGGCGGCTGGGAAAGCTTTCTTT.

The chain joins TRBV29-1 to TRBJ2-3, with 7 bases that match TRBD2. CDR3 length equals 14 residues. V shed 6 bases and J 2 bases; nucleotides not matched to a gene: 8. Germline CDR1 is SQVTM and CDR2 is ANQGSEA. CDR3: CSVTPSGATDTQYF. CDR3 in DNA: TGCAGCGTCACACCGAGCGGGGCCACAGATACGCAGTATTTT.

The chain carries TRBV4-3 and TRBJ2-7, with D possibly being TRBD1 (6 bases). The CDR3 contains 15 residues. The germline V gene has CDR1 LGHNA and CDR2 YSLEER. V dropped 1 base and J dropped 7 bases, with 17 bases sitting between them. The DNA for the CDR3 is TGCGCCAGCAGCCAAGCCTGGCAGGGAAGGGGGGAGCAGTACTTC. Translated, it gives CASSQAWQGRGEQYF.

This clone was counted a single time. This chain connects TRBV11-2 to TRBJ1-1, with a weak D call TRBD1 (5 bases). CDR1 SGHAT and CDR2 FQNNGV come from the germline V gene. This CDR3 contains 15 residues. V lost 1 base and J 4 bases, leaving 13 bases between the germline ends. CDR3 sequence (DNA): TGTGCCAGCAGCTTAGGGGTCAGCGGGGGCACTGAAGCTTTCTTT. This gives the protein CASSLGVSGGTEAFF.

J is TRBJ2-5 and V is TRBV7-6; D is ambiguous. The DNA end lines up better with TRBJ2-7; the J call may be wrong. CDR1 SGHVS and CDR2 FNYEAQ come from the germline V gene. This CDR3 spans 15 amino acids. CDR3 nucleotides: TGTGCCAGCAGCGTTGAACAGCAACCCTACTACGAGCAGTACTTC. This codes for CASSVEQQPYYEQYF.

The chain has TRBV7-2 and TRBJ1-4; D unresolved. The CDR3 sequence is 15 residues long. Germline loops: CDR1 SGHTA, CDR2 FQGNSA. V gave up 1 base and J gave up 4 bases, with 10 bases separating them. CDR3 DNA sequence: TGTGCCAGCAGCTTAGGTCGGTGGGGTAATGAAAAACTGTTTTTT. It codes for CASSLGRWGNEKLFF.

This chain joins TRBV27 and TRBJ2-7, with D possibly matching TRBD2 (5 bases). The CDR3 covers 16 residues. Trimming pared 3 bases from V and 1 base from J, leaving 16 bases between. Germline assignment: CDR1 MNHEY and CDR2 SMNVEV (reference sequence). CDR3 protein: CASSFLAGSGSYEQYF. DNA for the CDR3: TGTGCCAGCAGTTTTCTAGCCGGTTCGGGATCCTACGAGCAGTACTTC.

This chain links TRBV7-2 with TRBJ2-3, with TRBD2 identical over 7 bases. Germline trimming cut 7 bases from V and 1 base from J; bases unmatched to any gene: 8. Per the germline V gene, CDR1 is SGHTA and CDR2 is FQGNSA. There are 15 residues in the CDR3. CDR3 sequence reads: CASNQRGSGTDTQYF. DNA for the CDR3: TGTGCCAGCAACCAGCGGGGATCGGGCACAGATACGCAGTATTTT. The whole variable domain, filled in from reference TRBV7-2 and TRBJ2-3, reads GAGVSQSPSNKVTEKGKDVELRCDPISGHTALYWYRQSLGQGLEFLIYFQGNSAPDKSGLPSDRFSAERTGGSVSTLTIQRTQQEDSAVYLCASNQRGSGTDTQYFGPGTRLTVL.

CDR3 coding DNA: TGTGCCAGCAGTTTACGGAGCGGCCTCACAGATACGCAGTATTTT. The encoded protein is CASSLRSGLTDTQYF. The chain links TRBV28 to TRBJ2-3; a possible D gene is TRBD2 (5 bases). The V end lost 2 bases, the J end lost 2 bases, and 11 bases lay between the germline ends. The CDR3 spans 15 residues. Germline CDR1 and CDR2: MDHEN and SYDVKM. Based on the CDR3 plus reference TRBV28 and TRBJ2-3, the full variable domain is DVKVTQSSRYLVKRTGEKVFLECVQDMDHENMFWYRQDPGLGLRLIYFSYDVKMKEKGDIPEGYSVSREKKERFSLILESASTNQTSMYLCASSLRSGLTDTQYFGPGTRLTVL.

The V call is TRBV30, the J call TRBJ2-7; TRBD2 matches at 13 bases. Germline loops: CDR1 GTSNPN, CDR2 SVGIG (reference sequence). J was trimmed by 3 bases and V by 2 bases; bases with no gene match: 10. This CDR3 spans 17 amino acids. The CDR3 reads CAWSLPGLAGVGYEQYF. The CDR3 DNA reads TGTGCCTGGAGTTTACCAGGACTAGCGGGGGTCGGCTACGAGCAGTACTTC.

This chain joins TRBV7-2 and TRBJ2-7, with 7 bases fitting TRBD1. The V and J ends lost 5 bases and 6 bases, in that order; junction bases with no gene match: 4. Germline V gene data show CDR1 as SGHTA and CDR2 as FQGNSA. The CDR3 is 12 residues long. Here the CDR3 reads CASSVTGAEQYF. DNA for the CDR3: TGTGCCAGCAGCGTAACAGGGGCCGAGCAGTACTTC.

This chain uses TRBV6-5 with TRBJ1-1; D is uncertain. Trimming shortened V by 2 bases and J by 4 bases, and 11 bases separated the two germline ends. The CDR3 length is 14 residues. Germline V gene data show CDR1 as MNHEY and CDR2 as SVGAGI. The CDR3 DNA reads TGTGCCAGCAGTTACCGGGGATACCTCACTGAAGCTTTCTTT. Residues: CASSYRGYLTEAFF.

V gene TRBV7-8 combines with J gene TRBJ1-1; tentative D call: TRBD1 (6 bases). The CDR3 runs to 14 residues. CDR1 SGHVS and CDR2 FQNEAQ come from the germline V gene. Trimming took off 4 bases at V and 0 bases at J, with 9 bases between the two ends. CDR3 bases: TGTGCCAGCAGCTCAGGGGTAATGAACACTGAAGCTTTCTTT. Translating it yields CASSSGVMNTEAFF.